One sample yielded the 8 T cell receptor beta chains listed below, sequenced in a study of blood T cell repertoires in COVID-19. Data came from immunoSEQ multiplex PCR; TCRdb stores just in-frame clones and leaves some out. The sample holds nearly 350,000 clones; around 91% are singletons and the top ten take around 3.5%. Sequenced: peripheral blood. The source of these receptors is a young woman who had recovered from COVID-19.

CDR3 sequence: CASSQDTGAETQYF. CDR3 sequence (DNA): TGCGCCAGCAGCCAAGATACGGGAGCAGAGACCCAGTACTTC. V is TRBV4-1 and J is TRBJ2-5; TRBD2 might be the D (6 bases). The germline V and J ends were trimmed by 0 bases and 4 bases, with 9 bases remaining between them. The CDR3 runs 14 residues. Looked up from germline, CDR1 is MGHRA and CDR2 is YSYEKL.

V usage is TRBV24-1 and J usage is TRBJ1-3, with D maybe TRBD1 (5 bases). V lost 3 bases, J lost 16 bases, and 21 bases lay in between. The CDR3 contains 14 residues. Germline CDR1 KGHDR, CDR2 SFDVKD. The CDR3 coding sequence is TGTGCCACCAGTGATGTGGGGATCCGGGACGGGAGCTATTTT. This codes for CATSDVGIRDGSYF.

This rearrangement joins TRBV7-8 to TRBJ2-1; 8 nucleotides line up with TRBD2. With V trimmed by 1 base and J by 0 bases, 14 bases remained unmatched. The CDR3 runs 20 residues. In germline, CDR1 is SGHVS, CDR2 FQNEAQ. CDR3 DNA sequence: TGTGCCAGCAGCTTAGTGGCTAGCGGGCTGGGTCGGGGCTCCTACAATGAGCAGTTCTTC. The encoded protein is CASSLVASGLGRGSYNEQFF.

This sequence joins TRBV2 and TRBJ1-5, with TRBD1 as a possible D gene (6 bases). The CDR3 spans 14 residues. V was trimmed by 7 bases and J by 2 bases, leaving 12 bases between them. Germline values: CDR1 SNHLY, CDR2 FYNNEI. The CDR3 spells CASNRGGGNQPQHF. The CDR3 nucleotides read TGTGCCAGCAACAGAGGGGGAGGCAATCAGCCCCAGCATTTT.

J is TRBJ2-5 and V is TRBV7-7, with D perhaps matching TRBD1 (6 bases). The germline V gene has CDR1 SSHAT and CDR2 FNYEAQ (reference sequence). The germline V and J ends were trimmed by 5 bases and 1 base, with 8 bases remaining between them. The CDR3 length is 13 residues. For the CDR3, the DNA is TGTGCCAGCAGCCCGGACAGCCAAGAGACCCAGTACTTC. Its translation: CASSPDSQETQYF.

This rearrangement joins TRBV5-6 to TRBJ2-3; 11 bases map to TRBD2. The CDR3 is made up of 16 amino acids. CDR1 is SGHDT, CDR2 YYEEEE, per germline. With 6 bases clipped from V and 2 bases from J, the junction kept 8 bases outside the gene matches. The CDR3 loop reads CASTASGRSYTDTQYF. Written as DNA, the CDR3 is TGTGCCAGCACCGCTAGCGGGAGGTCATACACAGATACGCAGTATTTT.

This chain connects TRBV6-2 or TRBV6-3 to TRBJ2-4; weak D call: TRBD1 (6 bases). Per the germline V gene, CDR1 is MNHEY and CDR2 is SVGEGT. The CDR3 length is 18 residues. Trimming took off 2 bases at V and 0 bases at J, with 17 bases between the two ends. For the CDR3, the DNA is TGTGCCAGCAGTTACCTAGAGGACAGAGCACTAGCCAAAAACATTCAGTACTTC. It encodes CASSYLEDRALAKNIQYF.

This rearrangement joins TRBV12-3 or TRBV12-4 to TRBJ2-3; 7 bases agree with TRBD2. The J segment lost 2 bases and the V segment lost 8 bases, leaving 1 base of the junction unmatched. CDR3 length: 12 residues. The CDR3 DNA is TGTGCCAGCCGGGACTACACAGATACGCAGTATTTT. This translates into CASRDYTDTQYF.